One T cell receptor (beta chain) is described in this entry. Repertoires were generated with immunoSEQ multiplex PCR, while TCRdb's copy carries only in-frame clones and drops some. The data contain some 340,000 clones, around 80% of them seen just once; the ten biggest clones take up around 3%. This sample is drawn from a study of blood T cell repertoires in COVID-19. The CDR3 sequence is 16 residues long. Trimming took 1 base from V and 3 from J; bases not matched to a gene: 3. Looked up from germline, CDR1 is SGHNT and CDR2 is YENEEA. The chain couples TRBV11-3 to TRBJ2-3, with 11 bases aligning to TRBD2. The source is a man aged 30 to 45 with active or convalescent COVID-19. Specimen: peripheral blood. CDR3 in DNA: TGTGCCAGCAGCTTAGCACTAGCGGGAGCTACAGATACGCAGTATTTT. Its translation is CASSLALAGATDTQYF. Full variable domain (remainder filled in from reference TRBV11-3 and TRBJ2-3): EAGVVQSPRYKIIEKKQPVAFWCNPISGHNTLYWYLQNLGQGPELLIRYENEEAVDDSQLPKDRFSAERLKGVDSTLKIQPAELGDSAVYLCASSLALAGATDTQYFGPGTRLTVL.